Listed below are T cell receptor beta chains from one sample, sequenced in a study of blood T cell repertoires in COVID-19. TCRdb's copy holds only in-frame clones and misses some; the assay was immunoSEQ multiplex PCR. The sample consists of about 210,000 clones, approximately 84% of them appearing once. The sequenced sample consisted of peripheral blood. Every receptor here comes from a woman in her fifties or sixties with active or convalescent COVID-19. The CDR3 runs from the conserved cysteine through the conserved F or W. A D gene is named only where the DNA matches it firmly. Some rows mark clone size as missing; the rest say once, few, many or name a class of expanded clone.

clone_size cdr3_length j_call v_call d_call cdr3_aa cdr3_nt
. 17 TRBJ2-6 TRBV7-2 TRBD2 CASSLTSGRVGANVLTF TGTGCCAGCAGCTTAACTAGCGGGAGGGTTGGGGCCAACGTCCTGACTTTC
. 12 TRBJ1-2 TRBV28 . CASRQTNYGYTF TGTGCCAGCAGGCAGACTAACTATGGCTACACCTTC
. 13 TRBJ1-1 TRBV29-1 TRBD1 CSPAQGAYTEAFF TGCAGCCCTGCCCAGGGGGCATACACTGAAGCTTTCTTT
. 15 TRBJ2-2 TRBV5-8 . CASSQGRVNTGELFF TGTGCCAGCAGCCAGGGTCGGGTGAACACCGGGGAGCTGTTTTTT
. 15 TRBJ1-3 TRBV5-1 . CASSLGPRGGNTIYF TGCGCCAGCAGCTTGGGCCCCAGGGGTGGAAACACCATATATTTT
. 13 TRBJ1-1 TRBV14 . CASSRQVNTEAFF TGTGCCAGCAGCCGGCAGGTGAACACTGAAGCTTTCTTT
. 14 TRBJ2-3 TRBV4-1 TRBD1 CASSYPGTGDTQYF TGCGCCAGCAGCTACCCCGGGACAGGTGATACGCAGTATTTT
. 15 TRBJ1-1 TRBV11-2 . CASSLSGGGNTEAFF TGTGCCAGCAGCTTATCTGGCGGGGGGAACACTGAAGCTTTCTTT
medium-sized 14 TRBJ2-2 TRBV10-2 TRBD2 CASSKREGTGELFF TGCGCCAGCAGCAAGCGGGAGGGAACCGGGGAGCTGTTTTTT
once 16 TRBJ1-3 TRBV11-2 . CASSPSSALSGNTIYF TGTGCCAGCAGCCCGAGTTCTGCGCTCTCTGGAAACACCATATATTTT
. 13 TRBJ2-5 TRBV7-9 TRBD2 CASTTSGQETQYF TGTGCCAGCACGACTAGCGGCCAAGAGACCCAGTACTTC
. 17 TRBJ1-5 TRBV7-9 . CASSSGRYTGQGQPQHF TGTGCCAGCAGCTCGGGACGGTATACGGGCCAGGGGCAGCCCCAGCATTTT
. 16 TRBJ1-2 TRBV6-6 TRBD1 CASSSSGGLGEYGYTF TGTGCCAGCAGTTCGTCAGGGGGGCTCGGGGAGTATGGCTACACCTTC
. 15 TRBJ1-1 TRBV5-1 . CASSLGTVLNTEAFF TGCGCCAGCAGCTTGGGGACAGTCCTGAACACTGAAGCTTTCTTT
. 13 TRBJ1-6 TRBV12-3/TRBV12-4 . CASSPGSGSPLHF TGTGCCAGCAGTCCAGGGTCTGGCTCACCCCTCCACTTT
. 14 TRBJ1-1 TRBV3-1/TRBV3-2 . CASSQAGRNTEAFF TGTGCCAGCAGCCAAGCCGGGAGGAACACTGAAGCTTTCTTT
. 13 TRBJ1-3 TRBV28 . CASSLSGGNTIYF TGTGCCAGCAGTTTATCGGGGGGAAACACCATATATTTT
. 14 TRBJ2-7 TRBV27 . CASSPRDLSYEQYF TGTGCCAGCAGTCCCCGGGACTTGAGCTACGAGCAGTACTTC
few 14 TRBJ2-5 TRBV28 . CASSPPTVQETQYF TGTGCCAGCAGTCCTCCGACAGTACAAGAGACCCAGTACTTC
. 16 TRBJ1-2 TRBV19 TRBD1 CASIGVGQGRGDGYTF TGTGCCAGTATCGGGGTGGGACAGGGACGAGGCGATGGCTACACCTTC
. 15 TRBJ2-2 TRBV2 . CASSPIPGYTGELFF TGTGCCAGCAGTCCTATCCCAGGGTATACCGGGGAGCTGTTTTTT
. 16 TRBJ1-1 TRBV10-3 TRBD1 CAISDPERDRDTEAFF TGTGCCATCAGTGACCCCGAGCGGGACAGGGACACTGAAGCTTTCTTT
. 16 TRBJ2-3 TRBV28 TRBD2 CASSFVLAGGGDTQYF TGTGCCAGCAGTTTCGTCCTCGCGGGGGGGGGAGATACGCAGTATTTT
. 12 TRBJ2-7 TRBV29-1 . CSFRQSSYEQYF TGCAGCTTCCGACAGAGCTCCTACGAGCAGTACTTC
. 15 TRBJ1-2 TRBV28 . CASSFFRAGDYGYTF TGTGCCAGCAGTTTTTTTCGGGCCGGGGACTATGGCTACACCTTC
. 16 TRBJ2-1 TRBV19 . CASGTPQGKYYNEQFF TGTGCCAGCGGAACCCCACAGGGTAAATACTACAATGAGCAGTTCTTC
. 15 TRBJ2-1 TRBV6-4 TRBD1 CASSLGTGKNNEQFF TGTGCCAGCAGCCTCGGGACAGGGAAAAACAATGAGCAGTTCTTC
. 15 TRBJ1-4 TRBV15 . CATSRDPQNGGGLFF TGTGCCACCAGCAGAGATCCCCAGAACGGGGGAGGACTGTTTTTT